This T cell receptor beta chain was recorded in a study of graft-versus-host responses after intestinal transplantation. Of note for this clone: Antigen specificity is unknown.

Generated by immunoSEQ multiplex PCR, the TCRdb table keeps only in-frame clones and is missing some. This table has around 100,000 clones, approximately 94% appearing once. General study results and limits: An association linked early post-transplant HvG declines with peak circulating GvH clone levels.

This CDR3 has 14 amino acids. V shed 4 bases and J 8 bases; nucleotides not matched to a gene: 11. Per the germline V gene, CDR1 is SGHDT and CDR2 is YYEEEE. This sequence originates from a human donor who was the organ donor for an intestinal transplant. V is TRBV5-6 and J is TRBJ2-7, with TRBD2 matching over 8 bases. The sequences come from unstimulated CD4+ T cells sorted from spleen or lymph node cells, collected before transplant. Here the CDR3 reads CASSPPGGLLKQYF. The CDR3 bases are TGTGCCAGCAGCCCGCCGGGAGGGTTGTTGAAGCAGTACTTC.